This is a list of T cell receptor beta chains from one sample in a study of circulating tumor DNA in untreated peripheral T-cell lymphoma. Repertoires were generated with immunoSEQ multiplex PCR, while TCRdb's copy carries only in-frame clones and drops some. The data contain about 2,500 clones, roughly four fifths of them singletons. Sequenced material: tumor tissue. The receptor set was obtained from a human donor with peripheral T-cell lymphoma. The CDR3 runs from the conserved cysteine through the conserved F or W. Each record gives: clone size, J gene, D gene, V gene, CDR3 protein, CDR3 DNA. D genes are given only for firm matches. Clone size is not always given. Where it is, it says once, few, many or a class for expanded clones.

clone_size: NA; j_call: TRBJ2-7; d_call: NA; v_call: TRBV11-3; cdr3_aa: CASSQPGRAYEQYF; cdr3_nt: TGTGCCAGCAGCCAACCGGGACGGGCCTACGAGCAGTACTTC
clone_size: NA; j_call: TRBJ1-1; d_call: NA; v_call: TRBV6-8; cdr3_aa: CASSYQYAGHTEAFF; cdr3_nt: TGTGCCAGCAGTTACCAGTATGCAGGACATACTGAAGCTTTCTTT
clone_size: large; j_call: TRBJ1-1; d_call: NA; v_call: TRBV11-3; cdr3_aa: CASSPVGGSRSMNTEAFF; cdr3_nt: TGTGCCAGCAGCCCCGTGGGGGGATCCCGTTCTATGAACACTGAAGCTTTCTTT
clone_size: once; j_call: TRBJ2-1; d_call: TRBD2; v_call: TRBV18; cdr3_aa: CASSSRLAGGYNEQFF; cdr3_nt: TGTGCCAGCTCATCCCGACTAGCGGGGGGGTACAATGAGCAGTTCTTC
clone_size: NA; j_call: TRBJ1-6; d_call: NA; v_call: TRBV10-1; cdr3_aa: CASSEKATGSPLHF; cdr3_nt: TGCGCCAGCAGTGAGAAAGCGACCGGATCACCCCTCCACTTT
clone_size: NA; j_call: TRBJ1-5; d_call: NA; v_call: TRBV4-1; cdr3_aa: CASSPGWIVGKNQPQHF; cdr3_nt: TGCGCCAGCAGCCCCGGTTGGATCGTAGGTAAAAATCAGCCCCAGCATTTT
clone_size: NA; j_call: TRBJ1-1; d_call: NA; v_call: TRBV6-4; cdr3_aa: CASSETENTEAFF; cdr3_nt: TGTGCCAGCAGTGAAACGGAAAACACTGAAGCTTTCTTT
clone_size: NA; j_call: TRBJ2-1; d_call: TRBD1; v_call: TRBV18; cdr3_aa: CASSTGQGRNEQFF; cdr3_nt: TGTGCCAGCTCAACGGGACAGGGACGCAATGAGCAGTTCTTC
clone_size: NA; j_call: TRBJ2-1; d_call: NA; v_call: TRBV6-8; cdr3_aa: CASSLAGGKTYNEQFF; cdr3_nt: TGTGCCAGCAGCCTGGCGGGCGGGAAGACCTACAATGAGCAGTTCTTC
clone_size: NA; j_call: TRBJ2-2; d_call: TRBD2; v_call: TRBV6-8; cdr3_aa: CASSDLAGGPGELFF; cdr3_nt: TGTGCCAGCAGTGACCTAGCGGGGGGGCCCGGGGAGCTGTTTTTT
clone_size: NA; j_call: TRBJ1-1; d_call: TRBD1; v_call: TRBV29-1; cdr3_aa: CSVASGQGESEAFF; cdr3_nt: TGCAGCGTTGCTTCGGGACAGGGCGAATCTGAAGCTTTCTTT
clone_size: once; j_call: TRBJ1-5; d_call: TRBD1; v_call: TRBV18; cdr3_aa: CASLTWDRGNQPQHF; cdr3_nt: TGTGCCAGTCTCACGTGGGACAGGGGTAATCAGCCCCAGCATTTT
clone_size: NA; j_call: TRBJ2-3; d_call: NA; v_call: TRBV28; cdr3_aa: CASSLLSTDTQYF; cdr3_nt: TGTGCCAGCAGTTTACTGAGCACAGATACGCAGTATTTT
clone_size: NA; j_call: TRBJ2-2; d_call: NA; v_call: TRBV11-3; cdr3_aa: CASSRTDSGLLNTGELFF; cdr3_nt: TGTGCCAGCAGCAGAACGGACAGCGGTCTTTTAAACACCGGGGAGCTGTTTTTT
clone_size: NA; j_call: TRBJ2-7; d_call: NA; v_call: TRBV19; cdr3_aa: CASSIDEGGAHEQYF; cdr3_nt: TGTGCCAGTAGTATAGATGAGGGTGGGGCCCACGAGCAGTACTTC
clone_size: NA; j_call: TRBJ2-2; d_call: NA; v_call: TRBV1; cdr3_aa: CASSQVGDGELFF; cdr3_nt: TGCGCCAGCAGCCAAGTGGGGGACGGGGAGCTGTTTTTT
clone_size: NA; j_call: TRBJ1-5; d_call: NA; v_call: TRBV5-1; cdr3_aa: CASSQDLDRNSNQPQHF; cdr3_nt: TGCGCCAGCAGCCAAGACCTGGACAGAAATAGCAATCAGCCCCAGCATTTT
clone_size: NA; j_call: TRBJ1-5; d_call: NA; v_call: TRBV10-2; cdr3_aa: CASRDTRSGNQPQHF; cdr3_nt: TGCGCCAGCAGGGATACTAGAAGCGGCAATCAGCCCCAACATTTT
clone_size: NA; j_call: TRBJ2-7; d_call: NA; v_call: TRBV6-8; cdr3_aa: CASSGRQLASYEQYF; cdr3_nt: TGTGCCAGCAGTGGGAGACAGCTAGCCTCCTACGAGCAGTACTTC
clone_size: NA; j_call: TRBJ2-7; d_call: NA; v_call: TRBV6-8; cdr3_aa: CANSYLSLELSGQIYEQYF; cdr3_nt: TGTGCCAACAGTTACTTAAGTCTTGAGTTGTCTGGACAGATCTACGAGCAGTACTTC
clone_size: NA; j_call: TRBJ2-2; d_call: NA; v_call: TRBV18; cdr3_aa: CASSPFGERGTGELFF; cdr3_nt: TGTGCCAGCTCACCCTTCGGGGAACGGGGCACCGGGGAGCTGTTTTTT
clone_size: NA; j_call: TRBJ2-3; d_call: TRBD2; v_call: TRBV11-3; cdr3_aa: CASSSRSGRIDTQYF; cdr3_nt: TGTGCCAGCAGCTCAAGGAGCGGGAGAATTGATACGCAGTATTTT
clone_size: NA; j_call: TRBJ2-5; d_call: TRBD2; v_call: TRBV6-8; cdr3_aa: CASSPGLAGVRTQYF; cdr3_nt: TGTGCCAGCAGCCCGGGACTAGCGGGAGTACGGACCCAGTACTTC
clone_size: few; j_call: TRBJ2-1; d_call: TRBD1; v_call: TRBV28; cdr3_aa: CASSSDRASVYNEQFF; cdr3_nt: TGTGCCAGCAGTTCGGACAGGGCAAGCGTATACAATGAGCAGTTCTTC
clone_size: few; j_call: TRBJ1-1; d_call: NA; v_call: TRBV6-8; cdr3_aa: CASSWGSVWNTEAFF; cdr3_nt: TGTGCCAGCAGTTGGGGTAGCGTTTGGAACACTGAAGCTTTCTTT
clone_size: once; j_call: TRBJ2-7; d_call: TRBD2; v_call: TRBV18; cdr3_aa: CASSPPTSGYYEQYF; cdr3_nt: TGTGCCAGCTCACCACCGACTAGCGGGTACTACGAGCAGTACTTC
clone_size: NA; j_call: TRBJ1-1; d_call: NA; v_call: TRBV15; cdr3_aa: CATSPSKREGLGTEAFF; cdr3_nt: TGTGCCACCAGCCCCTCGAAAAGGGAAGGGCTGGGGACTGAAGCTTTCTTT
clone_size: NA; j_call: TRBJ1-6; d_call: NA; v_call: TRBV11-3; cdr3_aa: CASSSILGSAKMPPLHF; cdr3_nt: TGTGCCAGCAGCTCTATACTTGGTTCAGCAAAAATGCCACCCCTCCACTTT
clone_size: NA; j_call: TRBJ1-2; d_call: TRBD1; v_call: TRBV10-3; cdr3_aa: CAISEPDRVAYGYTF; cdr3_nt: TGTGCCATCAGTGAGCCGGACAGGGTCGCCTATGGCTACACCTTC
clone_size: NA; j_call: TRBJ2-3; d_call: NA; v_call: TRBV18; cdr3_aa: CASSPLVERAYTDMQYF; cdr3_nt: TGTGCCAGCTCACCTCTTGTCGAGCGGGCGTACACAGATATGCAGTATTTT
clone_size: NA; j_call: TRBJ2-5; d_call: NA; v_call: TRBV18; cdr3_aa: CASSPRGTETQYF; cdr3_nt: TGTGCCAGCTCACCACGCGGGACCGAGACCCAGTACTTC
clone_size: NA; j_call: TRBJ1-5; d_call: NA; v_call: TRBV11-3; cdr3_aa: CASSLVGGFDSNQPQHF; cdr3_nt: TGTGCCAGCAGCTTGGTAGGCGGGTTTGATAGCAATCAGCCCCAGCATTTT
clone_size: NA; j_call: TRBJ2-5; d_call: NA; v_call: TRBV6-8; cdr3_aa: CAISGNAQETQYF; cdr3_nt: TGTGCCATCAGTGGAAATGCCCAAGAGACCCAGTACTTC
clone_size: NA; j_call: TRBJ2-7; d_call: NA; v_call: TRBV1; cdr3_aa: CASSPRTGAFNEQYF; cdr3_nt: TGCGCCAGCAGCCCACGGACAGGGGCATTCAACGAGCAGTACTTC
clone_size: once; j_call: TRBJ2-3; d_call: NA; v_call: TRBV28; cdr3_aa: CASSLRITSTDTQYF; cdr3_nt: TGTGCCAGCAGTTTAAGGATTACTAGCACAGATACGCAGTATTTT
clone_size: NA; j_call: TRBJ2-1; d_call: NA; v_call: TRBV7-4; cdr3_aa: CASSLDRTQEQFF; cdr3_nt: TGTGCCAGCAGCTTAGACCGGACCCAAGAGCAGTTCTTC
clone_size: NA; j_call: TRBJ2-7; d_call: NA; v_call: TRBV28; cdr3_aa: CASSPTTVNEQYF; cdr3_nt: TGTGCCAGCTCTCCAACAACGGTAAACGAGCAGTACTTT
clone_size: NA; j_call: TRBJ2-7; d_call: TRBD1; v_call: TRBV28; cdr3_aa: CASSLNRGGPREQYF; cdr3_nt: TGTGCCAGCAGTTTAAACAGGGGCGGGCCTCGGGAGCAGTACTTC
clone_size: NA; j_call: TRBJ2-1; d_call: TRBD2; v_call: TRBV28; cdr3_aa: CASAFSLTSGRASYDEQFF; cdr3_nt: TGTGCCAGCGCCTTTTCCCTCACTAGCGGGAGGGCCTCTTACGATGAGCAGTTCTTC
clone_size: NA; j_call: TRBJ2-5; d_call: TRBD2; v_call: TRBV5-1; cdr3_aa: CASSPTNGGETQYF; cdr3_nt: TGCGCCAGCAGCCCCACAAACGGGGGGGAGACCCAGTACTTC
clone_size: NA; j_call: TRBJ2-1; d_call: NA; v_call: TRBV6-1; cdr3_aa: CASSEVWRGPAEQFF; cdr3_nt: TGTGCCAGCAGTGAAGTGTGGCGCGGGCCGGCCGAGCAGTTCTTC
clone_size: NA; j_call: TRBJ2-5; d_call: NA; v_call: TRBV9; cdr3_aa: CASSGRIDETQYF; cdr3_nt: TGTGCCAGCAGTGGCCGGATTGACGAGACCCAGTACTTC
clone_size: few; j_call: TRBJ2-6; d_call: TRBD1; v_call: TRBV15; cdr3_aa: CATSNSGRGLSGANVLTF; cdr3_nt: TGTGCCACCAGCAACTCGGGCAGGGGGTTGTCTGGGGCCAACGTCCTGACTTTC
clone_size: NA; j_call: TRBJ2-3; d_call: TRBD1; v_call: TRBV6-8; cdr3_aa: CASSLGTGVADTQYF; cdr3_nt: TGTGCCAGCAGCCTTGGGACAGGGGTAGCAGATACGCAGTATTTT
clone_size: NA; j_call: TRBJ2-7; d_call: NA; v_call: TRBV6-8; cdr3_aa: CASSPEGAPRYEQYF; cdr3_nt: TGTGCCAGCAGCCCCGAGGGAGCGCCAAGGTACGAGCAGTACTTC
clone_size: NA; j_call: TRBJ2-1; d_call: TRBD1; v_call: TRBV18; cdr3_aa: CASSQRAGTGYNEQFF; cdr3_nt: TGTGCCAGCTCACAACGGGCCGGGACAGGGTACAATGAGCAGTTCTTC
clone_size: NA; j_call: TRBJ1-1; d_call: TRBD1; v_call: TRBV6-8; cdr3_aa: CASSFSAGGWNTEAFF; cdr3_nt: TGTGCCAGCAGTTTTTCGGCAGGGGGCTGGAACACTGAAGCTTTCTTT
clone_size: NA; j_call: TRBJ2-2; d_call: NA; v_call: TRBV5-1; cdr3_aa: CASSLGGINTGELFF; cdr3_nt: TGCGCCAGCAGCTTGGGAGGGATTAACACCGGGGAGCTGTTTTTT
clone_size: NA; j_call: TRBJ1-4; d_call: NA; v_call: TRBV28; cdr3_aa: CASSSAAGELEKLFF; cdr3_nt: TGTGCCAGCAGTTCGGCGGCGGGGGAGCTTGAAAAACTGTTTTTT
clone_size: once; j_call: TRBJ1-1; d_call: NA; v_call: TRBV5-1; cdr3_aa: CASSPAGGTEVAFF; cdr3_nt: TGCGCCAGCAGCCCAGCGGGGGGAACAGAAGTAGCTTTCTTT
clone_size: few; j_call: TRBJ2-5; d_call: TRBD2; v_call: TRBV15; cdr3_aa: CATSSARGGGETQYF; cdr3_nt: TGTGCCACCAGCAGCGCGCGGGGGGGCGGAGAGACCCAGTACTTC